These T cell receptor beta chains were read from a single sample in a study of early T cells in non-severe SARS-CoV-2 infection. TCRdb independently ran MiXCR on the 5' RACE reads; one entry per CDR3 protein. This sample has tens of thousands of distinct CDR3 sequences, with 10% to 15% found just once. Sequenced input: whole blood. These receptors all stem from an adult who was a healthcare worker with PCR-confirmed SARS-CoV-2 infection or an uninfected control (not recorded which). Both conserved end residues are part of each CDR3. Each record gives: D gene, V gene, J gene, clone size, CDR3 protein, CDR3 DNA. A D gene is named only where the DNA matches it firmly. Rows give clone size only sometimes, using once, few, many, or a class for an expanded clone.

NA	TRBV5-1	TRBJ2-7	many	CASSLDGPYEQYF	TGCGCCAGCAGCTTGGACGGCCCCTACGAGCAGTACTTC
NA	TRBV6-4	TRBJ1-2	many	CASSDGFYGYTF	TGTGCCAGCAGTGACGGATTCTATGGCTACACCTTC
TRBD2	TRBV5-6	TRBJ2-1	few	CASSFSGPISYNEQFF	TGTGCCAGCAGCTTTAGCGGGCCGATCTCCTACAATGAGCAGTTCTTC
NA	TRBV13	TRBJ2-4	NA	CASSSRTELAKNIQYF	TGTGCCAGCAGCTCCCGGACAGAACTAGCCAAAAACATTCAGTACTTC
NA	TRBV5-6	TRBJ2-5	few	CASSQGFREETQYF	TGTGCCAGCAGCCAGGGGTTCCGGGAAGAGACCCAGTACTTC
TRBD2	TRBV7-2	TRBJ2-4	many	CASSFLREERLAKNIQYF	TGTGCCAGCAGCTTTTTACGGGAGGAAAGATTAGCCAAAAACATTCAGTACTTC
NA	TRBV7-9	TRBJ1-2	many	CASSFTTVGYGYTF	TGTGCCAGCAGCTTCACGACAGTGGGCTATGGCTACACCTTC
NA	TRBV4-2	TRBJ1-2	few	CASSQDNSRGSKGYTF	TGTGCCAGCAGCCAAGATAATTCCAGGGGATCAAAAGGCTACACCTTC
NA	TRBV20-1	TRBJ2-7	few	CSARGLDIYEQYF	TGCAGTGCTAGAGGACTAGATATCTACGAGCAGTACTTC
NA	TRBV20-1	TRBJ1-1	many	CSARVGGAGTEAFF	TGCAGTGCTAGAGTGGGGGGGGCCGGCACTGAAGCTTTCTTT
TRBD1	TRBV11-3	TRBJ2-7	few	CASSLNTGQAYEQYF	TGTGCCAGCAGCTTAAATACGGGACAGGCCTACGAGCAGTACTTC
NA	TRBV29-1	TRBJ2-3	few	CSVERSPTDTQYF	TGCAGCGTTGAAAGGAGCCCCACAGATACGCAGTATTTT
NA	TRBV29-1	TRBJ2-2	many	CSGRGRDTGELFF	TGCAGCGGGAGAGGACGGGACACCGGGGAGCTGTTTTTT
NA	TRBV4-1	TRBJ2-6	NA	CASSQAGAGANVLTF	TGCGCCAGCAGCCAAGCGGGAGCCGGGGCCAACGTCCTGACTTTC
NA	TRBV7-2	TRBJ2-7	many	CASSSGQAGEQYF	TGTGCCAGCAGCTCCGGACAGGCGGGAGAGCAGTACTTC
NA	TRBV24-1	TRBJ2-3	many	CATSGWELRDTQYF	TGTGCCACCAGTGGTTGGGAACTCCGGGATACGCAGTATTTT
TRBD2	TRBV7-2	TRBJ2-3	few	CASSALLAGGRHF	TGTGCCAGCAGCGCCTTACTAGCGGGGGGTCGGCATTTT
TRBD1	TRBV7-9	TRBJ2-6	NA	CASTVRDRPISGANVLTF	TGTGCCAGCACCGTCCGGGACAGGCCAATCTCTGGGGCCAACGTCCTGACTTTC
NA	TRBV10-3	TRBJ2-1	many	CAIRAVHEQFF	TGTGCCATCAGGGCAGTCCATGAGCAGTTCTTC
NA	TRBV9	TRBJ1-1	NA	CASRQGFNTEAFF	TGTGCCAGCAGACAGGGATTTAACACTGAAGCTTTCTTT